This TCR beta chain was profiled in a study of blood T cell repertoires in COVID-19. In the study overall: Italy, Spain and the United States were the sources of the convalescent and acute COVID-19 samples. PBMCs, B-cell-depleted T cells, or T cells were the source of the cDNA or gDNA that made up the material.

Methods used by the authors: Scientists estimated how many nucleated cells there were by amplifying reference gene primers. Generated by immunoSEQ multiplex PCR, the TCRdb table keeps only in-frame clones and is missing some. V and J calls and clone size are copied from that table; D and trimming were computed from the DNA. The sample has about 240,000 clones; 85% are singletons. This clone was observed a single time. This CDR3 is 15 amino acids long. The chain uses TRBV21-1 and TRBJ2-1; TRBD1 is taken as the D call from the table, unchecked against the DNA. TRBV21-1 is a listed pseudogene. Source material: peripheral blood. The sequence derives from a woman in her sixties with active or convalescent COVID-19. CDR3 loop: CASRVRTGGPNEQFF. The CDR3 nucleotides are TGTGCCAGCAGGGTCCGGACAGGGGGCCCCAATGAGCAGTTCTTC.